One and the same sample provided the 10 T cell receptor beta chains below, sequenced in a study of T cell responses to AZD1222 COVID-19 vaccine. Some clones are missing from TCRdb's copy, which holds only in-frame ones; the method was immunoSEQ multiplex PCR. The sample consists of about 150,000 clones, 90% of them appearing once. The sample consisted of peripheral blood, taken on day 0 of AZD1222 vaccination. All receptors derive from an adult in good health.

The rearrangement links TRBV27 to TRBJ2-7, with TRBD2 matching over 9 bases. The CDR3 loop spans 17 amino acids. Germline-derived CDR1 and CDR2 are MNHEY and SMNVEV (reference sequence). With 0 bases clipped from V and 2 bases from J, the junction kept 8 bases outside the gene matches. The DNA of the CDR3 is TGTGCCAGCAGTTTATCGTCCGGGACTAGCTTCCCCTACGAGCAGTACTTC. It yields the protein CASSLSSGTSFPYEQYF.

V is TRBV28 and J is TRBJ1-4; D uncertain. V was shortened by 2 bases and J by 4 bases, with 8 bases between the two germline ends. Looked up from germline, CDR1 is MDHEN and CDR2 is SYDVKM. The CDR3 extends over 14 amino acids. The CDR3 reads CASSLPPLNEKLFF. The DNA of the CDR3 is TGTGCCAGCAGTTTACCCCCCCTTAATGAAAAACTGTTTTTT.

The CDR3 spells CSASGGSWTEAFF. The CDR3 bases are TGCAGTGCTAGTGGGGGATCATGGACTGAAGCTTTCTTT. This sequence joins TRBV20-1 and TRBJ1-1, with D perhaps matching TRBD1 (5 bases). CDR1 is DFQATT and CDR2 is SNEGSKA in the germline V gene (reference sequence). The CDR3 is made up of 13 amino acids. V lost 3 bases and J lost 5, with 13 bases in between.

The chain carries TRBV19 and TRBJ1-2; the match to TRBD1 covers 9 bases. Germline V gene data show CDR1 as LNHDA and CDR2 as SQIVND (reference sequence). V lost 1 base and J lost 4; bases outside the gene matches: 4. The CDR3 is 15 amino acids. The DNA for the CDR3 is TGTGCCAGTAGTATAGGAACAGGGGGCCTCTATGGCTACACCTTC. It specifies CASSIGTGGLYGYTF.

The DNA for the CDR3 is TGTGCCAGCAGTGAAGCTTTCTTT. Translation: CASSEAFF. The rearrangement links TRBV7-9 to TRBJ1-1; D remains ambiguous. The germline V and J ends were trimmed by 6 bases and 7 bases, with 0 bases remaining between them. This CDR3 spans 8 amino acids. Germline values: CDR1 SEHNR, CDR2 FQNEAQ (reference sequence).

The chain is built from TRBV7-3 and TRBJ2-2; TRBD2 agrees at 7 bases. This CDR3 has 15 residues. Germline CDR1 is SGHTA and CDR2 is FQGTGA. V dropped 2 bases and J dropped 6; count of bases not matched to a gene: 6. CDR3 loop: CASSLWVAGAGELFF. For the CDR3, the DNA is TGTGCCAGCAGCTTATGGGTTGCGGGGGCCGGGGAGCTGTTTTTT.

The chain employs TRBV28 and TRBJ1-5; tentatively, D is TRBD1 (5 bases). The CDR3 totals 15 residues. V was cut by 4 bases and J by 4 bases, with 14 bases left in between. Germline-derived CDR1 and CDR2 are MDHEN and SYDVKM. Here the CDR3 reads CASSSVGRLNQPQHF. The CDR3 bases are TGTGCCAGCAGTTCAGTGGGACGGCTAAATCAGCCCCAGCATTTT. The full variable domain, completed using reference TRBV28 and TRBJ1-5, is DVKVTQSSRYLVKRTGEKVFLECVQDMDHENMFWYRQDPGLGLRLIYFSYDVKMKEKGDIPEGYSVSREKKERFSLILESASTNQTSMYLCASSSVGRLNQPQHFGDGTRLSIL.

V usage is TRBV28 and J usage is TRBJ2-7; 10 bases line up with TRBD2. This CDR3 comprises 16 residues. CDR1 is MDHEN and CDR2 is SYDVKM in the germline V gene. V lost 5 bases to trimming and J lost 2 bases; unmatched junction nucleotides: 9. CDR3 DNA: TGTGCCAGCAGTAACGGACTAGCGGTCAACGCCTACGAGCAGTACTTC. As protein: CASSNGLAVNAYEQYF.

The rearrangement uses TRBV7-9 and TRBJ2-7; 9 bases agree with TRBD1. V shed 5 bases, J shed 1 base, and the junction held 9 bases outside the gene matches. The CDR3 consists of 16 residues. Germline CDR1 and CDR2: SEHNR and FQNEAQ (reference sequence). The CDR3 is CASSPAWDRASYEQYF. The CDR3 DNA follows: TGTGCCAGCAGCCCCGCGTGGGACAGGGCGTCCTACGAGCAGTACTTC.

The DNA of the CDR3 is TGTGCCAGCAGCCCCCCCCGGGACGTCTATGGCTACACCTTC. It is translated as CASSPPRDVYGYTF. The chain has TRBV2 and TRBJ1-2, with D possibly TRBD1 on 5 matching bases. V was clipped by 6 bases and J by 4 bases, with 15 bases between them. CDR1 is SNHLY, CDR2 FYNNEI, per germline. This CDR3 is 14 amino acids long.